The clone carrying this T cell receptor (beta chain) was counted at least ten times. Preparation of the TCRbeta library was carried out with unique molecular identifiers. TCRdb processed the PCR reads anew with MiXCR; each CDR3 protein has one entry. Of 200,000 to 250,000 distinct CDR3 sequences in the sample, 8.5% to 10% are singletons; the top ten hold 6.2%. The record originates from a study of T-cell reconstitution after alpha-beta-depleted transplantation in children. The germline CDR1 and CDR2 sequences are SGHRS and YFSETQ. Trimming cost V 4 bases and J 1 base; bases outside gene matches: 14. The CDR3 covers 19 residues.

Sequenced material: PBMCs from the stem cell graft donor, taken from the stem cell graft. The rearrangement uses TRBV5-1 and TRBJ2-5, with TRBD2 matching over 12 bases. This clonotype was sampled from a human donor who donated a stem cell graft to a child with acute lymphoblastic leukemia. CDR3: CASSPWGLAGGRPQETQYF. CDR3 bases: TGCGCCAGCAGCCCCTGGGGTCTAGCGGGGGGGCGCCCCCAAGAGACCCAGTACTTC.